Presented here are 22 T cell receptor beta chains from one specimen sequenced in a study of cytomegalovirus exposure and HLA in healthy donors. Here immunoSEQ multiplex PCR was the method, and the copy in TCRdb shows in-frame clones only, minus some. In the table there are about 360,000 clones, roughly 85% of which are singletons. The specimen was PBMCs. These TCRs come from a woman aged 18-30 years in good health and CMV-seronegative.

CDR3: CASTTDFSSYNEQFF. Written as DNA, the CDR3 is TGCGCCAGCACCACGGACTTCAGCTCCTACAATGAGCAGTTCTTC. V usage is TRBV10-2 and J usage is TRBJ2-1, with a weak D call TRBD2 (5 bases). The ends were cut back, 7 bases at V and 0 bases at J, with 13 bases in the middle. This CDR3 region has 15 residues. CDR1 WSHSY and CDR2 SAAADI come from the germline V gene.

This clone has more than one count but fewer than ten. The rearrangement joins TRBV29-1 to TRBJ2-5; 7 bases map to TRBD2. V dropped 0 bases and J dropped 5; count of bases not matched to a gene: 9. Germline V gene lookup returns CDR1 SQVTM and CDR2 ANQGSEA. The CDR3 spans 15 residues. CDR3 amino acids: CSVEEPRGSLETQYF. CDR3 DNA: TGCAGCGTTGAAGAACCGCGGGGGTCCTTGGAGACCCAGTACTTC.

The genes are TRBV14 and TRBJ1-1; the D gene is possibly TRBD1 (6 bases). Germline V gene sequence: CDR1 SGHDN, CDR2 FVKESK. The CDR3 runs to 14 residues. The germline V and J ends were trimmed by 7 bases and 1 base, with 13 bases remaining between them. The CDR3 DNA reads TGTGCCAGCAAGGGGCTGGGGGCGAACACTGAAGCTTTCTTT. Residues: CASKGLGANTEAFF.

The V call is TRBV5-1, the J call TRBJ1-1, with 9 bases lining up with TRBD1. The CDR3 loop spans 14 amino acids. V was clipped by 4 bases and J by 8 bases; unmatched bases: 9. CDR1 SGHRS and CDR2 YFSETQ come from the germline V gene. The CDR3: CASSRLQGAEEAFF. DNA of the CDR3: TGCGCCAGCAGCAGATTACAGGGGGCGGAGGAAGCTTTCTTT.

This rearrangement joins TRBV18 to TRBJ1-1; TRBD1 matches at 10 bases. The CDR3 runs 16 residues. Trimming removed 5 bases from V and 0 bases from J; junction bases left unmatched: 6. Germline V gives CDR1 KGHSH, CDR2 LQKENI. The CDR3 DNA reads as TGTGCCAGCTCATCTTCCGGGACAGGGGTGAACACTGAAGCTTTCTTT. It yields the protein CASSSSGTGVNTEAFF.

The chain couples TRBV28 to TRBJ1-2, with a possible D match to TRBD1 (5 bases). V shed 4 bases and J shed 5 bases, with 20 bases lying between them. Per germline, CDR1 MDHEN and CDR2 SYDVKM. The CDR3 has 16 amino acids. The CDR3 DNA sequence: TGTGCCAGCAGTTCACCTGGGTGGGGGGAACTATATGGCTACACCTTC. Protein: CASSSPGWGELYGYTF.

In regard to this clone: The same CDR3 also results from other DNA sequences found in this sample. The genes are TRBV7-2 and TRBJ2-7; D is uncertain. CDR1 is SGHTA and CDR2 is FQGNSA in the germline V gene. Trimming left V 3 bases short and J 3 bases short, with 6 bases between. The CDR3 sequence is 12 residues long. DNA for the CDR3: TGTGCCAGCAGCTTCCCCGGCTACGAGCAGTACTTC. Protein sequence: CASSFPGYEQYF.

The chain combines TRBV29-1 with TRBJ2-1, with 14 bases identical to TRBD2. This CDR3 spans 17 amino acids. Germline CDR1 and CDR2: SQVTM and ANQGSEA. Unmatched junction bases numbered 11, after V lost 4 bases and J lost 6 bases. The CDR3 DNA reads TGCAGCGTTGCGCCTTCCTTGACTAGCGGGGGGGCCAATGAGCAGTTCTTC. Translation: CSVAPSLTSGGANEQFF.

This rearrangement joins TRBV7-9 to TRBJ2-7; D possibly corresponds to TRBD2 (5 bases). Germline V gene data show CDR1 as SEHNR and CDR2 as FQNEAQ (reference sequence). V lost 3 bases to trimming and J lost 5 bases, with 14 bases between them. The CDR3 spans 14 residues. The CDR3 protein is CASSLDSPANEQYF. The CDR3 DNA reads TGTGCCAGCAGCTTGGACTCCCCGGCAAACGAGCAGTACTTC.

The chain combines TRBV19 with TRBJ2-7, with 9 bases fitting TRBD1. V lost 4 bases, J lost 0 bases, and 10 bases stayed unmatched. The CDR3 runs 17 residues. The germline CDR1 and CDR2 sequences are LNHDA and SQIVND (reference sequence). CDR3 amino acids: CASSTNPGDRVSYEQYF. Written as DNA, the CDR3 is TGTGCCAGTAGTACGAACCCTGGGGACAGGGTCTCCTACGAGCAGTACTTC.

V and J are TRBV4-2 and TRBJ1-1; possible D gene TRBD1, 5 bases. The CDR3 is 14 residues long. Germline lookup yields CDR1 LGHNA and CDR2 YNFKEQ. Trimming took off 0 bases at V and 1 base at J, with 6 bases between the two ends. CDR3 nucleotides: TGTGCCAGCAGCCAAGACAGGGAGAACACTGAAGCTTTCTTT. Residues: CASSQDRENTEAFF.

The rearrangement links TRBV6-6 to TRBJ1-6, with 7 bases fitting TRBD1. The CDR3 length is 16 residues. The germline gives CDR1 MNHNY, CDR2 SVGAGI (reference sequence). The trim removed 0 bases at V and 10 bases at J, leaving 9 bases unmatched. The CDR3 is CASSYSIEGARSPLHF. CDR3 DNA sequence: TGTGCCAGCAGTTACTCGATAGAGGGGGCTAGGTCACCCCTCCACTTT.

The gene calls are TRBV5-1 and TRBJ2-2, with 7 nucleotides matching TRBD1. CDR1 SGHRS and CDR2 YFSETQ come from the germline V gene. CDR3 length: 13 residues. After removal of 7 bases from V and 2 bases from J, the junction contained 2 bases not matched to a gene. Written as DNA, the CDR3 is TGCGCCAGCTGGGACAGAAACACCGGGGAGCTGTTTTTT. Translated, it gives CASWDRNTGELFF.

The chain recombines TRBV14 with TRBJ1-4; TRBD1 might be the D (5 bases). CDR1 and CDR2 from the germline V gene are SGHDN and FVKESK. This CDR3 spans 12 amino acids. Trimming removed 2 bases at V and 12 bases at J, with 10 bases between. CDR3 nucleotides: TGTGCCAGCAGCCAACAGGGATGGGAACTGTTTTTT. Its translation: CASSQQGWELFF.

This clone showed up just once. The rearrangement links TRBV9 to TRBJ2-7, with D possibly being TRBD2 (5 bases). Germline V gene sequence: CDR1 SGDLS, CDR2 YYNGEE. The V end lost 0 bases, the J end lost 0 bases, and 13 bases lay between the germline ends. The CDR3 runs 16 residues. This CDR3 reads CASSVGSVTSSYEQYF. As DNA, the CDR3 is TGTGCCAGCAGCGTAGGGTCGGTTACTAGCTCCTACGAGCAGTACTTC.

This clone was observed a single time. The DNA of the CDR3 is TGTGCCAGTAATAAGGGGAATGAGCAGTTCTTC. Translation: CASNKGNEQFF. The chain is built from TRBV19 and TRBJ2-1; perhaps TRBD1 as D (5 bases). CDR1 is LNHDA and CDR2 is SQIVND in the germline V gene (reference sequence). There are 11 residues in the CDR3. Trimming cost V 7 bases and J 7 bases, with 8 bases left between them.

The chain joins TRBV6-1 to TRBJ2-7; D uncertain. The CDR3 length is 13 residues. Per germline, CDR1 MNHNS and CDR2 SASEGT. The ends were cut back, 8 bases at V and 7 bases at J, with 18 bases in the middle. This chain's CDR3 is CASAEALGFEQYF. The CDR3 region has the DNA TGTGCCAGCGCCGAGGCCCTCGGCTTTGAGCAGTACTTC.

This chain links TRBV13 with TRBJ2-7; D is possibly TRBD1 (5 bases). The CDR3 length is 14 residues. Germline loops: CDR1 PRHDT, CDR2 FYEKMQ (reference sequence). Trimming left V 1 base short and J 5 bases short, with 12 bases between. The CDR3 nucleotides are TGTGCCAGCAGCTTAGAAGGGGTCGCCGACGAGCAGTACTTC. Its protein product is CASSLEGVADEQYF.

Only one count was recorded for this clone. Here the CDR3 DNA reads TGTGCCAGCAGCCCCCAACCCCCGTGGAGACTAGCGGGAGAGGGCTCCTACAATGAGCAGTTCTTC. This codes for CASSPQPPWRLAGEGSYNEQFF. The rearrangement uses TRBV2 and TRBJ2-1; 12 bases line up with TRBD2. V lost 6 bases to trimming and J lost 0 bases; unmatched junction nucleotides: 21. The CDR3 has 22 residues. In germline, CDR1 is SNHLY, CDR2 FYNNEI.

This chain uses TRBV5-4 with TRBJ2-7; D is unclear. The CDR3 consists of 15 residues. The V end was cut by 4 bases, the J end by 3 bases, with 17 bases between. CDR1 and CDR2 (germline): SGHNT, YYREEE (reference sequence). CDR3 nucleotides: TGTGCCAGCAGCCCCCAGGTCGGTGGGCTCTACGAGCAGTACTTC. It translates to CASSPQVGGLYEQYF.

This clone showed up just once. The rearrangement uses TRBV19 and TRBJ2-1; a weak D match, TRBD2 (5 bases). The germline gives CDR1 LNHDA, CDR2 SQIVND (reference sequence). The V gene lost 3 bases and the J gene lost 8 bases, with 14 bases spanning the gap. The CDR3 length is 14 residues. In DNA, the CDR3 is TGTGCCAGTAGTATGGTGGGGAGCCCCTATGAGCAGTTCTTC. Amino acid sequence: CASSMVGSPYEQFF.

The rearrangement uses TRBV5-4 and TRBJ1-2; D unclear. The CDR3 runs to 12 residues. The germline V gene has CDR1 SGHNT and CDR2 YYREEE (reference sequence). The V gene lost 3 bases and the J gene lost 8 bases, with 11 bases spanning the gap. The CDR3 loop is CASSSPLGGYTF. Here the CDR3 DNA reads TGTGCCAGCAGCTCGCCGTTGGGCGGCTACACCTTC.